This TCR beta chain was found in a study of CD8+ T cells in alopecia areata. The overall study: Tofacitinib administration to treated patients was oral, at 5 to 10 mg twice daily.

RNA extraction and reverse transcription yielded cDNA as sequencing template. Produced via immunoSEQ multiplex PCR; TCRdb's table is partial and in-frame only. There are about 280,000 clones in the sample; more than 45% occur only once, and roughly 1.8% lies in the top ten. The germline V gene encodes CDR1 GTSNPN and CDR2 SVGIG (reference sequence). The CDR3 is made up of 14 amino acids. After removal of 4 bases from V and 4 bases from J, the junction contained 7 bases not matched to a gene. Treatment indicated: oral pan-JAK inhibitor, 5-10 mg twice daily. Lesional scalp tissue (obtained by punch biopsy) and peripheral blood were collected from alopecia areata patients.

The V and J genes are TRBV30 and TRBJ1-1; 9 bases agree with TRBD1. The receptor comes from a human donor with alopecia areata. Sequenced material: CD4+ T cells sorted from blood, taken at week 24, from a patient treated with tofacitinib. The CDR3 DNA is TGTGCCTGGACTAAGGACAGGGGCAGCACTGAAGCTTTCTTT. Its protein product is CAWTKDRGSTEAFF.